What follows are 16 T cell receptor beta chains derived from one specimen sequenced in a study of cytomegalovirus exposure and HLA in healthy donors. The PCR made use of 60 Vbeta and 13 Jbeta primers. Sequenced by immunoSEQ multiplex PCR; TCRdb stores in-frame clones only, minus some. The sample has 150,000 to 200,000 clones, 77% seen once. The specimen was PBMCs. These receptors were collected from a woman under 40 in good health and CMV-seropositive.

The rearrangement uses TRBV9 and TRBJ2-7; 7 bases match TRBD1. V lost 3 bases to trimming and J lost 4 bases; unmatched junction nucleotides: 4. CDR3 size: 13 residues. Germline CDR1 reads SGDLS; CDR2 reads YYNGEE. In DNA, the CDR3 is TGTGCCAGCAGCGACTTCAGGGGGTACGAGCAGTACTTC. Amino acid sequence: CASSDFRGYEQYF.

CDR3 in amino acids: CASSFPSRGGPQETQYF. DNA of the CDR3: TGTGCCAGCAGCTTCCCCTCTAGGGGGGGGCCTCAAGAGACCCAGTACTTC. This sequence joins TRBV11-2 and TRBJ2-5; maybe TRBD2 (7 bases). CDR1 is SGHAT and CDR2 is FQNNGV in the germline V gene. V was clipped by 3 bases and J by 2 bases, with 19 bases between them. This CDR3 has 17 residues.

The rearrangement joins TRBV30 to TRBJ1-5, with 9 bases identical to TRBD1. The CDR3 runs to 13 residues. Germline V lookup: CDR1 GTSNPN, CDR2 SVGIG (reference sequence). Losses at the gene ends were 7 bases for V and 3 bases for J; bases not matched to a gene: 4. The CDR3 region is CASDRGANQPQHF. As DNA, the CDR3 is TGTGCCTCGGACAGGGGCGCCAATCAGCCCCAGCATTTT. Based on the CDR3 plus reference TRBV30 and TRBJ1-5, the full variable domain is SQTIHQWPATLVQPVGSPLSLECTVEGTSNPNLYWYRQAAGRGLQLLFYSVGIGQISSEVPQNLSASRPQDRQFILSSKKLLLSDSGFYLCASDRGANQPQHFGDGTRLSIL.

In this sample, this clone turned up a few times. The V call is TRBV7-2, the J call TRBJ2-1; 10 nucleotides agree with TRBD2. Germline V gene sequence: CDR1 SGHTA, CDR2 FQGNSA. The CDR3 loop spans 14 amino acids. The J segment lost 7 bases and the V segment lost 8 bases, leaving 8 bases of the junction unmatched. CDR3 sequence (DNA): TGTGCCAGCCGAACTAGCGGGATCGGGAATGAGCAGTTCTTC. Protein product: CASRTSGIGNEQFF.

This sequence joins TRBV5-6 and TRBJ2-5; TRBD2 is a possible D gene (6 bases). The CDR3 length is 16 residues. V lost 4 bases and J 7 bases, leaving 23 bases between the germline ends. Germline V CDR1 and CDR2: SGHDT, YYEEEE. Here the CDR3 reads CASSHLTGTLVTTQYF. DNA of the CDR3: TGTGCCAGCAGCCACCTTACCGGGACTCTTGTAACGACCCAGTACTTC.

This sequence joins TRBV15 and TRBJ2-1; 7 nucleotides match TRBD2. Germline V gene data show CDR1 as LNHNV and CDR2 as YYDKDF (reference sequence). CDR3 length equals 14 residues. V lost 9 bases to trimming and J lost 0 bases; unmatched junction nucleotides: 5. The CDR3 bases are TGTGCCACTGGAAGCGGGATCTCCTACAATGAGCAGTTCTTC. It yields the protein CATGSGISYNEQFF.

The rearrangement links TRBV30 to TRBJ1-1; a weak D match, TRBD1 (6 bases). Germline CDR1 GTSNPN, CDR2 SVGIG (reference sequence). This CDR3 is 13 amino acids long. The ends were cut back, 1 base at V and 5 bases at J, with 11 bases in the middle. Here the CDR3 reads CAWSAQGNTEAFF. CDR3 DNA: TGTGCCTGGAGTGCTCAGGGGAATACTGAAGCTTTCTTT.

The V call is TRBV21-1, the J call TRBJ1-2; the DNA was not used to check the table's D call, TRBD1. TRBV21-1 is tagged as a pseudogene. The CDR3 is made up of 17 amino acids. As DNA, the CDR3 is TGTGCCAGCAGCAAAGGGGAAAGACAGGGGAGGGTCTATGGCTACACCTTC. Protein: CASSKGERQGRVYGYTF.

The chain carries TRBV5-1 and TRBJ2-7, with 7 nucleotides matching TRBD1. V was pared by 4 bases and J by 3 bases, with 16 bases of the junction left unmatched. Germline CDR1 SGHRS, CDR2 YFSETQ. The CDR3 runs to 17 residues. CDR3 coding DNA: TGCGCCAGCAGCCGTGAGTGGGGAAGGGGGCTTCGCTACGAGCAGTACTTC. Its translation: CASSREWGRGLRYEQYF.

DNA of the CDR3: TGTGCCAGCACTGATACACCCGGCGGGGCGCACAATGAGCAGTTCTTC. Protein: CASTDTPGGAHNEQFF. This chain connects TRBV19 to TRBJ2-1, with TRBD2 as a possible D gene (6 bases). V lost 9 bases to trimming and J lost 5 bases, with 23 bases between them. The CDR3 is 16 amino acids. CDR1 is LNHDA and CDR2 is SQIVND in the germline V gene (reference sequence).

V gene TRBV15 combines with J gene TRBJ2-2; 8 bases line up with TRBD2. After removal of 7 bases from V and 8 bases from J, the junction contained 3 bases not matched to a gene. The CDR3 length is 12 residues. Germline V lookup: CDR1 LNHNV, CDR2 YYDKDF (reference sequence). The chain's CDR3 is CATTAGGGELFF. The CDR3 DNA reads TGTGCCACCACGGCGGGAGGTGGGGAGCTGTTTTTT.

The chain links TRBV10-3 to TRBJ1-1; maybe TRBD1 (5 bases). Trimming removed 11 bases at V and 4 bases at J, with 17 bases between. Germline V gives CDR1 ENHRY, CDR2 SYGVKD. The CDR3 has 13 residues. CDR3 amino acids: CAQKEGRATEAFF. The CDR3 DNA sequence: TGTGCCCAAAAGGAGGGGCGGGCCACTGAAGCTTTCTTT.

The gene calls are TRBV6-5 and TRBJ2-5, with 7 nucleotides matching TRBD1. V was pared by 2 bases and J by 3 bases, with 3 bases of the junction left unmatched. The V gene's germline CDR1 is MNHEY and CDR2 SVGAGI. The CDR3 contains 14 residues. CDR3 sequence (DNA): TGTGCCAGCAGTTACCAGGGGGTCGAAGAGACCCAGTACTTC. Encoded protein: CASSYQGVEETQYF.

This chain joins TRBV11-2 and TRBJ2-7; D remains ambiguous. The CDR3 contains 12 residues. Germline assignment: CDR1 SGHAT and CDR2 FQNNGV. With 5 bases removed from V and 7 bases from J, the gap between germline ends came to 12 bases. The CDR3 protein is CASSLRLSEQYF. In nucleotides, the CDR3 is TGTGCCAGCAGCCTGCGGCTGAGTGAGCAGTACTTC. Filled out from reference TRBV11-2 and TRBJ2-7, the complete variable domain reads EAGVAQSPRYKIIEKRQSVAFWCNPISGHATLYWYQQILGQGPKLLIQFQNNGVVDDSQLPKDRFSAERLKGVDSTLKIQPAKLEDSAVYLCASSLRLSEQYFGPGTRLTVT.

V usage is TRBV5-1 and J usage is TRBJ2-2; TRBD2 agrees at 9 bases. Germline CDR1 and CDR2: SGHRS and YFSETQ. The CDR3 is made up of 20 amino acids. V lost 0 bases, J lost 2 bases, and 14 bases stayed unmatched. The chain's CDR3 is CASSLVPSGTPLRNTGELFF. The CDR3, as DNA: TGCGCCAGCAGCTTGGTTCCTAGCGGGACTCCACTGAGAAACACCGGGGAGCTGTTTTTT.

This chain connects TRBV19 to TRBJ2-6, with unresolved D. Germline V gene lookup returns CDR1 LNHDA and CDR2 SQIVND (reference sequence). The CDR3 runs to 15 residues. Trimming shortened V by 5 bases and J by 1 base, and 9 bases separated the two germline ends. CDR3 nucleotide sequence: TGTGCCAGTAGTCTCGGTTTATCTGGGGCCAACGTCCTGACTTTC. Protein: CASSLGLSGANVLTF.